This T cell receptor beta chain was profiled in a study of identical twins. Trimming at V came to 4 bases and at J to 3 bases, leaving 3 bases not matched to a gene. The CDR3 is 15 residues long. In germline, CDR1 is SGHRS, CDR2 YFSETQ. Using its own MiXCR run on the 5' RACE reads, TCRdb lists one record per CDR3 protein. The table lists approximately 500,000 distinct CDR3 sequences, approximately 14% of them singletons, with around 0.48% in the top ten. This clonotype was seen many times. Its antigen is currently unknown. Study-level findings and limits: Invariant MAIT and iNKT cells could partly confound zero-insertion analyses. Insertion counts were lower in abundant cord blood beta clonotypes, a trend that memory repertoires did not show.

The same sample was also used in a study of yellow fever vaccine responses in identical twins.

The sequence came from a woman between 18 and 30 years old in good health. The J gene is TRBJ2-3, the V gene TRBV5-1; TRBD2 aligns across 12 bases. Material: CD4+ T cells sorted from blood. The CDR3 nucleotides read TGCGCCAGCAGCACCGGGACTAGCGGGACAGATACGCAGTATTTT. Amino acid sequence: CASSTGTSGTDTQYF.